Listed here is a single TCR beta chain. Its target is not known. At one end the junction does not follow the germline gene, possibly because of a read error. RNA was extracted from bulk tissue without any cell sorting. The normal lung tissue was taken more than 3 cm from the tumor edge. Donors were chemotherapy-naive, newly diagnosed lung cancer surgical patients in China, August–late 2014. This record belongs to a study of tumor and adjacent non-tumor tissue in lung cancer. General study results and limits: Compared with tumor, normal lung showed significantly lower TCR diversity. Normal lung showed higher cumulative top 100 clone frequency than tumor. Patients with more diverse tumor TCRs had worse survival.

This CDR3 region has 12 residues. Per germline, CDR1 SGHKS and CDR2 YYEKEE (reference sequence). A modified ARM-PCR protocol with three rounds of nested PCR amplified TCRbeta. One entry per CDR3 protein results from TCRdb running MiXCR on the multiplex PCR reads. The sample records approximately 100,000 distinct CDR3 sequences, more than 55% being singletons. Material for sequencing was distant non-tumor lung tissue. The TCR comes from a man between 25 and 39 years old with non-small cell lung cancer. The V call is TRBV5-5, the J call TRBJ2-5; no definite D call. CDR3 nucleotide sequence: TGTGCCAGCAGTTTGGAAGTCGAGACCCAGTACTTC. This codes for CASSLEVETQYF.